This TCR beta chain originates from a study of blood T cell repertoires in COVID-19. In the study overall: PBMCs, B-cell-depleted T cells, or T cells provided the cDNA or gDNA that made up the material.

This CDR3 has 13 amino acids. Germline-derived CDR1 and CDR2 are SGHNT and YYREEE (reference sequence). The J segment lost 6 bases and the V segment lost 5 bases, leaving 4 bases of the junction unmatched. Clones were sequenced by immunoSEQ multiplex PCR, and TCRdb holds only the in-frame ones, with some missing. The sample consists of tens of thousands of clones, about 74% of them appearing once. The specimen sequenced was peripheral blood. The origin of this receptor is a human donor in a cohort sampled during active COVID-19. This chain connects TRBV5-4 to TRBJ2-2; 7 bases match TRBD2. The CDR3 sequence is CASSSGGSGELFF. The CDR3, as DNA: TGTGCCAGCAGTTCGGGGGGTTCCGGGGAGCTGTTTTTT.